This T cell receptor (beta chain) appears in the sequencing data of a study of CD8+ T cells in alopecia areata. Study-wide context: Treated patients took oral tofacitinib at 5 to 10 mg twice daily.

Per germline, CDR1 SGDLS and CDR2 YYNGEE. The junction had 10 bases not matched to a gene; V was cut back by 3 bases and J by 6 bases. The CDR3 contains 15 residues. Sample treatment: oral pan-JAK inhibitor, 5-10 mg twice daily. CD4+ and CD8+ T cells were sorted from PBMCs stained for CD3, CD4 and CD8. Isolated RNA was reverse transcribed into cDNA used as the sequencing template. TCRdb keeps only in-frame clones here, not all; method: immunoSEQ multiplex PCR. This repertoire shows 210,000 or so clones, under 70% found once; its top ten account for roughly 1.2%. The origin of this receptor is a human donor with alopecia areata. The rearrangement links TRBV9 to TRBJ2-7; TRBD1 aligns across 9 bases. The sequences come from CD4+ T cells sorted from blood, collected around week 46, from a patient treated with tofacitinib. The CDR3 spells CASSAIGQGTLEQYF. In DNA form, the CDR3 reads TGTGCCAGCAGCGCAATAGGACAGGGGACTCTCGAGCAGTACTTC.